Shown below are 4 T cell receptor beta chains from a single sample sequenced in a study of control samples from healthy donors and cancer patients. TCRdb's table, derived via immunoSEQ multiplex PCR, lists solely in-frame clones and lacks some. The table records more than 65,000 clones, roughly 89% of them present only once. The sample consisted of PBMCs. The receptors originated from a woman aged 60-75 years with head and neck cancer.

The V and J genes are TRBV6-1 and TRBJ2-1; 8 bases are a match to TRBD1. The CDR3 loop spans 16 amino acids. Germline values: CDR1 MNHNS, CDR2 SASEGT. V was clipped by 0 bases and J by 8 bases; unmatched bases: 9. This CDR3 is CASSEAGTGNGYEQFF. CDR3 DNA: TGTGCCAGCAGTGAAGCGGGGACAGGCAATGGGTATGAGCAGTTCTTC.

The chain is built from TRBV29-1 and TRBJ2-1; D unresolved. V dropped 7 bases and J dropped 11 bases, with 12 bases sitting between them. Germline V gene sequence: CDR1 SQVTM, CDR2 ANQGSEA. This CDR3 spans 10 amino acids. CDR3 sequence: CSAIELQQFF. The CDR3 bases are TGCAGCGCCATTGAATTGCAGCAGTTCTTC.

The chain couples TRBV30 to TRBJ1-6; D is unresolved. CDR1 is GTSNPN and CDR2 is SVGIG in the germline V gene (reference sequence). V dropped 0 bases and J dropped 8 bases, with 11 bases sitting between them. There are 14 residues in the CDR3. This CDR3 is CAWSVRGVDSPLHF. The DNA of the CDR3 is TGTGCCTGGAGTGTCCGGGGTGTGGATTCACCCCTCCACTTT.

This sequence joins TRBV7-9 and TRBJ2-5, with D hard to call. The CDR3 consists of 14 residues. Germline loops: CDR1 SEHNR, CDR2 FQNEAQ (reference sequence). V was shortened by 5 bases and J by 5 bases, with 15 bases between the two germline ends. CDR3 loop: CASSIRMGAETQYF. The CDR3 DNA reads as TGTGCCAGCAGCATAAGGATGGGCGCGGAGACCCAGTACTTC. Combining the CDR3 with reference TRBV7-9 and TRBJ2-5 gives the whole variable domain DTGVSQNPRHKITKRGQNVTFRCDPISEHNRLYWYRQTLGQGPEFLTYFQNEAQLEKSRLLSDRFSAERPKGSFSTLEIQRTEQGDSAMYLCASSIRMGAETQYFGPGTRLLVL.